This T cell receptor (beta chain) was retrieved from a study of shared clonotypes between healthy human individuals. CDR1 and CDR2 (germline): MNHNY, SVGAGI (reference sequence). This CDR3 spans 15 amino acids. The trim removed 6 bases at V and 7 bases at J, leaving 8 bases unmatched. An approximately 210 ng quantity of DNA, 30,000 to 35,000 T cell genomes, went into the sorted-subset replicate PCRs. Clones were sequenced by immunoSEQ multiplex PCR, and TCRdb holds only the in-frame ones, with some missing. The data contain 2 million to 2.5 million clones, over 85% of them singletons. This clone was observed a single time.

Sample: naive CD4+ T cells from PBMCs. Indicated subset: CD45RA+ positively selected. The V gene is TRBV6-6, the J gene TRBJ1-4; 10 nucleotides agree with TRBD1. This sequence originates from a man younger than 35 in good health. Some clones in this sample may be carry-over from other donors' samples. CDR3 DNA sequence: TGTGCCAGCAGCCACATCCGGGACAGGGGTGAAAAACTGTTTTTT. Its protein is CASSHIRDRGEKLFF.